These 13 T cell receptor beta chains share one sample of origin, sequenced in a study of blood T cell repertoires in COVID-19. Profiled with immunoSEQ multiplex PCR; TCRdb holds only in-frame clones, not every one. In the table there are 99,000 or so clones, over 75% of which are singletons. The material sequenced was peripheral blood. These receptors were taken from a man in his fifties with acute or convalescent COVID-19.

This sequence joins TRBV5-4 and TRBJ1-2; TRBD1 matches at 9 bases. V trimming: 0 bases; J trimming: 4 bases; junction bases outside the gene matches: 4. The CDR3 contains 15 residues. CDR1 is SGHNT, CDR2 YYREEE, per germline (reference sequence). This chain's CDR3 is CASSLDRGHSYGYTF. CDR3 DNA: TGTGCCAGCAGCTTGGACAGGGGGCATAGCTATGGCTACACCTTC. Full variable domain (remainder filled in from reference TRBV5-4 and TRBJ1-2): ETGVTQSPTHLIKTRGQQVTLRCSSQSGHNTVSWYQQALGQGPQFIFQYYREEENGRGNFPPRFSGLQFPNYSSELNVNALELDDSALYLCASSLDRGHSYGYTFGSGTRLTVV.

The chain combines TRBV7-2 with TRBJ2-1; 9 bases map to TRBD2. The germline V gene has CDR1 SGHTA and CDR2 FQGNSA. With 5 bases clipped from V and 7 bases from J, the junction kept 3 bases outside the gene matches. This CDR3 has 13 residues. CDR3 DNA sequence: TGTGCCAGCAGCCTCAGCGGGAGGAATGAGCAGTTCTTC. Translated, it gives CASSLSGRNEQFF. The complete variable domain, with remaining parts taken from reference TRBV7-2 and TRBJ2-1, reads GAGVSQSPSNKVTEKGKDVELRCDPISGHTALYWYRQSLGQGLEFLIYFQGNSAPDKSGLPSDRFSAERTGGSVSTLTIQRTQQEDSAVYLCASSLSGRNEQFFGPGTRLTVL.

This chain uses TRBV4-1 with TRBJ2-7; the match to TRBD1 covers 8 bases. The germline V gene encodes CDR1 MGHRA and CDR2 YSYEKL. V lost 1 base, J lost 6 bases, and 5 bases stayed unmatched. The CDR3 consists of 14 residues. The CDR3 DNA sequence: TGCGCCAGCAGCCAAGGGACAGGGTTTCGCGAGCAGTACTTC. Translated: CASSQGTGFREQYF.

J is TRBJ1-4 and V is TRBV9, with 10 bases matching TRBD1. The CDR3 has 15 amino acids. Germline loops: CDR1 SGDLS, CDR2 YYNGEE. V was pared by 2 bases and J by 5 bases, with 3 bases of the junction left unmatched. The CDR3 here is CASSVGQGGNEKLFF. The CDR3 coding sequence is TGTGCCAGCAGCGTCGGACAGGGGGGGAATGAAAAACTGTTTTTT.

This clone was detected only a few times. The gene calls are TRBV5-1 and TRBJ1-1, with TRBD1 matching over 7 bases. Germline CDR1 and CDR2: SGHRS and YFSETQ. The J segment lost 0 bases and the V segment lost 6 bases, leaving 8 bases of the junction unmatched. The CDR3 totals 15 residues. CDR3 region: CASTVTGTVNTEAFF. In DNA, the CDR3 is TGCGCCAGCACCGTCACCGGGACAGTGAACACTGAAGCTTTCTTT.

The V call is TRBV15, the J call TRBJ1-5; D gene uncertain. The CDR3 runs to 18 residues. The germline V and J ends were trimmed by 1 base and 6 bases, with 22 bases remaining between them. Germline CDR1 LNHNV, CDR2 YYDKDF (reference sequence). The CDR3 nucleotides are TGTGCCACCAGCAGAGGAGGTTTTCAATCCATCCAGAGTCAGCCCCAGCATTTT. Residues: CATSRGGFQSIQSQPQHF.

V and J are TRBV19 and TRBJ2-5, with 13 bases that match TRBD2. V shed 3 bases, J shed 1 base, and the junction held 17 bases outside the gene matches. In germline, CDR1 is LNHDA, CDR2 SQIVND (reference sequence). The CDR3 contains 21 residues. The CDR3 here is CASSIPPTSGGAKSGQETQYF. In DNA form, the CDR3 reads TGTGCCAGTAGTATCCCGCCAACTAGCGGGGGGGCCAAATCTGGCCAAGAGACCCAGTACTTC. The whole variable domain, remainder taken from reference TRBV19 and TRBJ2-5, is DGGITQSPKYLFRKEGQNVTLSCEQNLNHDAMYWYRQDPGQGLRLIYYSQIVNDFQKGDIAEGYSVSREKKESFPLTVTSAQKNPTAFYLCASSIPPTSGGAKSGQETQYFGPGTRLLVL.

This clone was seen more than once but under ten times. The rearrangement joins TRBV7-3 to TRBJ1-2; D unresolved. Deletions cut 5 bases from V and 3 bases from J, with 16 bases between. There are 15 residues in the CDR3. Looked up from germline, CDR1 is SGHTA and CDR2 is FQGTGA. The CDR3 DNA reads TGTGCCAGCAGCCCCGGTACAGCAGAATACTATGGCTACACCTTC. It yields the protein CASSPGTAEYYGYTF.

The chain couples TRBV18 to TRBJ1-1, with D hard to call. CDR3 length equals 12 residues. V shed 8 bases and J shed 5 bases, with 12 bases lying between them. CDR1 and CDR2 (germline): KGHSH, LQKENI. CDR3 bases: TGTGCCAGCGCCGGGAGGTTGACTGAAGCTTTCTTT. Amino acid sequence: CASAGRLTEAFF.

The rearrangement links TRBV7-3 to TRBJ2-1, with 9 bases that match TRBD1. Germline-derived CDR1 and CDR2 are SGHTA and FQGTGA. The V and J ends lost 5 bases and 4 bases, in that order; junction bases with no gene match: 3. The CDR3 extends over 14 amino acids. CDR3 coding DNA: TGTGCCAGCAGCCCTGGGACAGGGTACAATGAGCAGTTCTTC. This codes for CASSPGTGYNEQFF.

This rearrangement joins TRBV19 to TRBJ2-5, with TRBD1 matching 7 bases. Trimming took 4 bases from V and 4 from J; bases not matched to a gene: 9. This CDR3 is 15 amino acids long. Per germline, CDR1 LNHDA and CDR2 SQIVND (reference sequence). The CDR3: CASSTSGGRGETQYF. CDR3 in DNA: TGTGCCAGTAGTACCTCAGGGGGTAGGGGAGAGACCCAGTACTTC.

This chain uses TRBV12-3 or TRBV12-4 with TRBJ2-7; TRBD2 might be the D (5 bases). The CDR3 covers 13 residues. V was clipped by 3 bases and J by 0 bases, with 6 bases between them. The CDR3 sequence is CASSLGSSYEQYF. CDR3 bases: TGTGCCAGCAGTTTGGGGAGCTCCTACGAGCAGTACTTC.

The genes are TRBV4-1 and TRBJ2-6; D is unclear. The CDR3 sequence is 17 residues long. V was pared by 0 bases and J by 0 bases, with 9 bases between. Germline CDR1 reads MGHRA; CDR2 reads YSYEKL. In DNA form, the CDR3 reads TGCGCCAGCAGCCAAGATGGCAGGCCCTCTGGGGCCAACGTCCTGACTTTC. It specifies CASSQDGRPSGANVLTF.